Below are 13 T cell receptor beta chains sequenced from a single sample in a study of control samples from healthy donors and cancer patients. Using immunoSEQ multiplex PCR, the repertoire was profiled, and TCRdb retains in-frame clones only, with some absent. The sample holds 150,000 to 200,000 clones; 80% to 90% are singletons and the top ten take about 12%. The sample comprised blood. These receptors came from a man aged 25-45 years in good health.

This chain connects TRBV3-1 (or the pseudogene TRBV3-2) to TRBJ1-1; D is perhaps TRBD1 (5 bases). The CDR3 covers 14 residues. V was shortened by 4 bases and J by 1 base, with 10 bases between the two germline ends. Per the germline V gene, CDR1 is LGHDT and CDR2 is YNNKEL (reference sequence). The CDR3 region is CASSLGTGNTEAFF. The CDR3 DNA reads TGTGCCAGCAGCCTCGGGACGGGGAACACTGAAGCTTTCTTT.

This rearrangement joins TRBV7-9 to TRBJ1-5, with no clear D. Trimming took 5 bases from V and 6 from J, leaving 23 bases between them. Germline V lookup: CDR1 SEHNR, CDR2 FQNEAQ (reference sequence). The CDR3 covers 17 residues. Here the CDR3 DNA reads TGTGCCAGCAGCCCCCTCCCCGGGTCGGTAATGGGTCAGCCCCAGCATTTT. Protein sequence: CASSPLPGSVMGQPQHF.

The chain is built from TRBV29-1 and TRBJ2-1; no definite D call. V lost 6 bases and J 8 bases, leaving 11 bases between the germline ends. The CDR3 totals 11 residues. Germline lookup yields CDR1 SQVTM and CDR2 ANQGSEA. CDR3 loop: CSVGARDEQFF. The CDR3 region has the DNA TGCAGCGTGGGCGCTAGAGATGAGCAGTTCTTC.

The rearrangement joins TRBV6-5 to TRBJ2-1, with 9 bases lining up with TRBD2. The junction had 7 bases not matched to a gene; V was cut back by 3 bases and J by 4 bases. Germline-derived CDR1 and CDR2 are MNHEY and SVGAGI. This CDR3 comprises 16 residues. The CDR3 protein is CASSYRGGGAYNEQFF. In nucleotides, the CDR3 is TGTGCCAGCAGTTATAGAGGCGGGGGGGCATACAATGAGCAGTTCTTC.

The chain links TRBV4-2 to TRBJ2-3; unclear D gene. Trimming took 1 base from V and 1 from J, leaving 6 bases between them. The CDR3 loop spans 14 amino acids. From germline, CDR1 is LGHNA and CDR2 YNFKEQ. DNA of the CDR3: TGTGCCAGCAGCCAAGTCGAGGGCACAGATACGCAGTATTTT. Protein product: CASSQVEGTDTQYF.

The V gene is TRBV19, the J gene TRBJ2-4; D gene ambiguous. The ends were cut back, 3 bases at V and 5 bases at J, with 11 bases in the middle. The CDR3 has 14 residues. The germline CDR1 and CDR2 sequences are LNHDA and SQIVND (reference sequence). CDR3 sequence: CASSMLQRENIQYF. CDR3 in DNA: TGTGCCAGTAGTATGCTTCAACGGGAAAACATTCAGTACTTC.

A single count supports this clone. CDR3 in DNA: TGTGCCAGCAGGCGGGACCGCCTCTCCTACGAGCAGTACTTC. This codes for CASRRDRLSYEQYF. The J gene is TRBJ2-7, the V gene TRBV6-5; a possible D gene is TRBD2 (6 bases). V was cut by 6 bases and J by 0 bases, with 12 bases left in between. Germline values: CDR1 MNHEY, CDR2 SVGAGI. The length of the CDR3 is 14 residues.

The V call is TRBV9, the J call TRBJ2-1, with D possibly TRBD1 on 5 matching bases. V dropped 4 bases and J dropped 2 bases, with 10 bases sitting between them. Germline V CDR1 and CDR2: SGDLS, YYNGEE. This CDR3 spans 14 amino acids. The CDR3 nucleotides are TGTGCCAGCAGCCAGGGCACGCCCTACAATGAGCAGTTCTTC. This translates into CASSQGTPYNEQFF.

This clone has only one observation. The chain employs TRBV19 and TRBJ2-2; the D gene is possibly TRBD1 (5 bases). CDR1 is LNHDA, CDR2 SQIVND, per germline (reference sequence). Trimming stripped 9 bases from V and 9 bases from J, with 14 bases between. The CDR3 sequence is 12 residues long. CDR3 residues: CASTRQGRELFF. CDR3 coding DNA: TGTGCCAGCACTCGCCAGGGCCGGGAGCTGTTTTTT.

The chain couples TRBV19 to TRBJ1-1; 9 nucleotides line up with TRBD1. After removal of 3 bases from V and 12 bases from J, the junction contained 17 bases not matched to a gene. The CDR3 is made up of 16 amino acids. Per germline, CDR1 LNHDA and CDR2 SQIVND (reference sequence). The CDR3 bases are TGTGCCAGTAGTATGCGGGTGGGGGCGACAGGGGGTGTAACTTTCTTT. Its protein product is CASSMRVGATGGVTFF.

The genes are TRBV12-3 or TRBV12-4 and TRBJ1-4; a weak D match, TRBD1 (5 bases). CDR3 length: 12 residues. Trimming took 6 bases from V and 8 from J, leaving 10 bases between them. The CDR3 protein is CASRGTGEKLFF. The CDR3, as DNA: TGTGCCAGCAGGGGGACGGGGGAAAAACTGTTTTTT.

The V and J genes are TRBV28 and TRBJ1-2, with a tentative D call TRBD1 (6 bases). Trimming took 4 bases from V and 5 from J, leaving 17 bases between them. Germline CDR1 reads MDHEN; CDR2 reads SYDVKM. The CDR3 extends over 15 amino acids. The DNA for the CDR3 is TGTGCCAGCAGTTCAGGGGAGATGGGATTTTATGGCTACACCTTC. This codes for CASSSGEMGFYGYTF.

The V gene is TRBV19, the J gene TRBJ1-5, with no clear D. Per the germline V gene, CDR1 is LNHDA and CDR2 is SQIVND (reference sequence). Trimming left V 3 bases short and J 5 bases short, with 11 bases between. This CDR3 comprises 14 residues. The CDR3 DNA follows: TGTGCCAGTAGTATCATGGGGTCCTATCAGCCCCAGCATTTT. It is translated as CASSIMGSYQPQHF. Looking up the rest from reference TRBV19 and TRBJ1-5 gives the full variable domain: DGGITQSPKYLFRKEGQNVTLSCEQNLNHDAMYWYRQDPGQGLRLIYYSQIVNDFQKGDIAEGYSVSREKKESFPLTVTSAQKNPTAFYLCASSIMGSYQPQHFGDGTRLSIL.